This T cell receptor beta chain was captured in a study of blood T cell repertoires in COVID-19. Sequenced by immunoSEQ multiplex PCR; TCRdb stores in-frame clones only, minus some. The repertoire holds around 290,000 clones, with about 89% as singletons. The sample comprised peripheral blood. The TCR comes from a man aged 35 to 55 with acute or convalescent COVID-19.

CDR3 sequence reads: CASSSLVRLGTDTQYF. The CDR3 nucleotides are TGTGCCAGCAGTTCACTAGTTCGACTGGGTACAGATACGCAGTATTTT. V usage is TRBV6-5 and J usage is TRBJ2-3, with a possible D match to TRBD2 (5 bases). The germline V and J ends were trimmed by 4 bases and 3 bases, with 17 bases remaining between them. Looked up from germline, CDR1 is MNHEY and CDR2 is SVGAGI. The CDR3 loop spans 16 amino acids.